What follows are 11 T cell receptor beta chains derived from one specimen sequenced in a study of control samples from healthy donors and cancer patients. The repertoire was sequenced with immunoSEQ multiplex PCR; TCRdb's copy has only in-frame clones and lacks some. Found here are 120,000 or so clones, about 91% of them singletons; the top ten hold about 9%. Sequencing input: blood. The receptor source for this set is a man aged 18 to 30 in good health.

The chain joins TRBV5-1 to TRBJ1-1; D ambiguous. Per the germline V gene, CDR1 is SGHRS and CDR2 is YFSETQ. The CDR3 spans 13 residues. V lost 2 bases and J 1 base, leaving 6 bases between the germline ends. CDR3 DNA: TGCGCCAGCAGCTTTATGGCGAACACTGAAGCTTTCTTT. Translated: CASSFMANTEAFF.

This chain joins TRBV5-1 and TRBJ2-7; TRBD1 matches at 9 bases. Germline CDR1 is SGHRS and CDR2 is YFSETQ. This CDR3 is 16 amino acids long. The ends lost 0 bases at V and 2 bases at J; junction bases unmatched: 6. The CDR3 sequence: CASSLVQGARPYEQYF. The DNA of the CDR3 is TGCGCCAGCAGCTTGGTACAGGGGGCGCGGCCCTACGAGCAGTACTTC.

The sample holds one count of this clone. The chain uses TRBV5-1 and TRBJ2-3; 7 bases are a match to TRBD1. With 2 bases clipped from V and 2 bases from J, the junction kept 2 bases outside the gene matches. From germline, CDR1 is SGHRS and CDR2 YFSETQ. There are 14 residues in the CDR3. CDR3 amino acids: CASSFGQDTDTQYF. CDR3 DNA: TGCGCCAGCAGCTTCGGACAGGACACAGATACGCAGTATTTT.

CDR3 coding DNA: TGTGCCAGCTCTGGGCAGCTGAACACTGAAGCTTTCTTT. The encoded protein is CASSGQLNTEAFF. The chain couples TRBV5-6 to TRBJ1-1, with unresolved D. The V end lost 7 bases, the J end lost 0 bases, and 10 bases lay between the germline ends. There are 13 residues in the CDR3. Per the germline V gene, CDR1 is SGHDT and CDR2 is YYEEEE.

The CDR3 is CAISEGQPTEAFF. CDR3 sequence (DNA): TGTGCCATCAGTGAAGGACAGCCCACTGAAGCTTTCTTT. This chain connects TRBV10-3 to TRBJ1-1; D may be TRBD1 (6 bases). Germline CDR1 and CDR2: ENHRY and SYGVKD. This CDR3 region has 13 residues. V was shortened by 3 bases and J by 4 bases, with 9 bases between the two germline ends.

The chain carries TRBV12-3 or TRBV12-4 and TRBJ1-4, with D tentatively TRBD1 (5 bases). The CDR3 runs to 13 residues. V lost 6 bases, J lost 8 bases, and 13 bases lay in between. CDR3 in amino acids: CASSSIRDEKLFF. CDR3 coding DNA: TGTGCCAGCAGCTCCATCCGGGACGAAAAACTGTTTTTT.

The genes are TRBV18 and TRBJ1-1; no clear D. The V and J ends lost 4 bases and 4 bases respectively, with 13 bases between them. The CDR3 sequence is 14 residues long. Per the germline V gene, CDR1 is KGHSH and CDR2 is LQKENI. Written as DNA, the CDR3 is TGTGCCAGCTCACGAGACACAGATTCCACTGAAGCTTTCTTT. This encodes CASSRDTDSTEAFF.

This clone has a handful of counts. Within the sample, other DNA sequences also encode this same CDR3. The CDR3 protein is CASSRSYEQYF. The DNA for the CDR3 is TGTGCCAGCAGCCGGTCCTACGAGCAGTACTTC. This rearrangement joins TRBV3-1 (or the pseudogene TRBV3-2) to TRBJ2-7; D unresolved. Germline V gene lookup returns CDR1 LGHDT and CDR2 YNNKEL (reference sequence). V lost 4 bases to trimming and J lost 1 base, with 2 bases between them. The CDR3 covers 11 residues.

This clone was recorded only once. The chain recombines TRBV20-1 with TRBJ2-7; 8 bases line up with TRBD1. CDR1 and CDR2 (germline): DFQATT, SNEGSKA (reference sequence). The CDR3 has 16 amino acids. After removal of 3 bases from V and 2 bases from J, the junction contained 12 bases not matched to a gene. The DNA of the CDR3 is TGCAGTGCTAGTTCCGGCGACAGGGGAATAACCTACGAGCAGTACTTC. Amino acids: CSASSGDRGITYEQYF.

V and J are TRBV3-1 (or the pseudogene TRBV3-2) and TRBJ1-5, with D unclear. The CDR3 is made up of 14 amino acids. Trimming removed 5 bases at V and 3 bases at J, with 11 bases between. Germline V gene data show CDR1 as LGHDT and CDR2 as YNNKEL (reference sequence). The CDR3 coding sequence is TGTGCCAGCAGCTACGGGAACTCCAATCAGCCCCAGCATTTT. Translated: CASSYGNSNQPQHF.

The rearrangement uses TRBV9 and TRBJ1-1; TRBD1 might be the D (6 bases). CDR1 is SGDLS, CDR2 YYNGEE, per germline. V was trimmed by 4 bases and J by 7 bases, leaving 14 bases between them. The CDR3 length is 13 residues. The CDR3: CASSTVQGNEAFF. The CDR3 nucleotides are TGTGCCAGCAGCACGGTCCAGGGGAATGAAGCTTTCTTT.